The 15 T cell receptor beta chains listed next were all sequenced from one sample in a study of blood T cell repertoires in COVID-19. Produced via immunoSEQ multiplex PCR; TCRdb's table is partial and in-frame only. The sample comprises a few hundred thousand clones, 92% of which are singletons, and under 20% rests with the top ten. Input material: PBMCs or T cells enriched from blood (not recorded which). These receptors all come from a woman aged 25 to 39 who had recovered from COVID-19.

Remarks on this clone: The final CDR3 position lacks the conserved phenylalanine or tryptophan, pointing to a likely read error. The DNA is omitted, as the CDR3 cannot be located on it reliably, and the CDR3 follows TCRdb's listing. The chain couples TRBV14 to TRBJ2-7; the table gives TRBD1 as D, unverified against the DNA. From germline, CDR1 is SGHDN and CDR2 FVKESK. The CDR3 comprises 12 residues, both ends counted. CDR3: CASSQGATGWAL.

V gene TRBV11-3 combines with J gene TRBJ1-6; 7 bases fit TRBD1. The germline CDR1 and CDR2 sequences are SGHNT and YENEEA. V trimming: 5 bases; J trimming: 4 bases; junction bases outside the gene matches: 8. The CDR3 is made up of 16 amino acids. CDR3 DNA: TGTGCCAGCAGCGCAGGGACAGACTTTTATAATTCACCCCTCCACTTT. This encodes CASSAGTDFYNSPLHF. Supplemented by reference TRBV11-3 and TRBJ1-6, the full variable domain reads EAGVVQSPRYKIIEKKQPVAFWCNPISGHNTLYWYLQNLGQGPELLIRYENEEAVDDSQLPKDRFSAERLKGVDSTLKIQPAELGDSAVYLCASSAGTDFYNSPLHFGNGTRLTVT.

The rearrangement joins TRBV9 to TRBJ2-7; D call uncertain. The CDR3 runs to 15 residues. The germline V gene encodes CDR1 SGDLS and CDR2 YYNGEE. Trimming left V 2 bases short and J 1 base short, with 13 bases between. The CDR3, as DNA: TGTGCCAGCAGCGTTTCCCCGGGTAGTTCCTACGAGCAGTACTTC. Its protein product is CASSVSPGSSYEQYF.

The CDR3 is CASSPPPDRGHHEQYF. The DNA for the CDR3 is TGTGCCAGCAGCCCCCCTCCCGACAGGGGGCACCACGAGCAGTACTTC. The rearrangement joins TRBV9 to TRBJ2-7; 10 bases map to TRBD1. The junction had 12 bases not matched to a gene; V was cut back by 4 bases and J by 5 bases. Germline V gene data show CDR1 as SGDLS and CDR2 as YYNGEE. There are 16 residues in the CDR3.

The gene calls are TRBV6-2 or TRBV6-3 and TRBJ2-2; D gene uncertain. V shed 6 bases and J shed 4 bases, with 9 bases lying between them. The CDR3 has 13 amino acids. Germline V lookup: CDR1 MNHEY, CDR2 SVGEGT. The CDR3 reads CASRPSSTGELFF. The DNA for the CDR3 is TGTGCCAGCAGGCCTTCCTCCACCGGGGAGCTGTTTTTT.

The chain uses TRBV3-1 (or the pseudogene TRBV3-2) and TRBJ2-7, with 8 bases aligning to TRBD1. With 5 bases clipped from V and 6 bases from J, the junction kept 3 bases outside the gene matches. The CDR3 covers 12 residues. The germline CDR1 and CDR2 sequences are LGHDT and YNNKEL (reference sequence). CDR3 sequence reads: CASSDRGIEQYF. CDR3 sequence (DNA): TGTGCCAGCAGCGACAGGGGTATCGAGCAGTACTTC.

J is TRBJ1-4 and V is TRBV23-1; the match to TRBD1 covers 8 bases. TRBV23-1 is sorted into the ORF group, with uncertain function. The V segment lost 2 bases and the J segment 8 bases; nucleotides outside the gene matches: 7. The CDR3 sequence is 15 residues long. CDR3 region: CASSQPDRGWEKLFF. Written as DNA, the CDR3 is TGCGCCAGCAGTCAACCCGACAGGGGTTGGGAAAAACTGTTTTTT.

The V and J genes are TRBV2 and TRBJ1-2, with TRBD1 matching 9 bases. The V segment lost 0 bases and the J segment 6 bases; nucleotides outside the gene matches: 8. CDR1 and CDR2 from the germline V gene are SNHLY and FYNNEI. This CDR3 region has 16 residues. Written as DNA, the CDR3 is TGTGCCAGCAGTGAAGCCCGGGACAGGGAACAGAATGGCTACACCTTC. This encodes CASSEARDREQNGYTF.

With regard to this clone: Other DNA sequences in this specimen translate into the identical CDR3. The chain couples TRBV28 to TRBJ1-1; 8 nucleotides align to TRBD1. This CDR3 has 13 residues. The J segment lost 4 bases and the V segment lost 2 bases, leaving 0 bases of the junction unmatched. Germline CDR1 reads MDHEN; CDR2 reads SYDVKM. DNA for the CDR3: TGTGCCAGCAGTTTAACAGGGGGCACTGAAGCTTTCTTT. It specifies CASSLTGGTEAFF.

The CDR3, as DNA: TGTGCCAGCAGCCAAGATATAGCCGGCTACACCTTC. Its translation is CASSQDIAGYTF. The chain is built from TRBV4-2 and TRBJ1-2, with D unresolved. The CDR3 loop spans 12 amino acids. V dropped 0 bases and J dropped 8 bases, with 7 bases sitting between them. Per germline, CDR1 LGHNA and CDR2 YNFKEQ.

CDR3 in amino acids: CASSQESGLGRFF. The CDR3 DNA follows: TGTGCCAGCAGCCAAGAGTCAGGGTTGGGCCGGTTCTTC. The rearrangement uses TRBV3-1 (or the pseudogene TRBV3-2) and TRBJ2-1, with TRBD1 as a possible D gene (5 bases). The CDR3 consists of 13 residues. The V end lost 0 bases, the J end lost 15 bases, and 15 bases lay between the germline ends. Germline V gene sequence: CDR1 LGHDT, CDR2 YNNKEL (reference sequence).

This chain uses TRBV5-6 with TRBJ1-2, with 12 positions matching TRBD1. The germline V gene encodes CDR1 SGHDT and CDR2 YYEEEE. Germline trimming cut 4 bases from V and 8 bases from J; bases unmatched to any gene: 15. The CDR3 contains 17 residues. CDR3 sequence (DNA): TGTGCCAGCAGCACGGGACAGGGGGCGCTTCCCTCCGGGGGCTACACCTTC. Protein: CASSTGQGALPSGGYTF. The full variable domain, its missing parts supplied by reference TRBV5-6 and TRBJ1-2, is DAGVTQSPTHLIKTRGQQVTLRCSPKSGHDTVSWYQQALGQGPQFIFQYYEEEERQRGNFPDRFSGHQFPNYSSELNVNALLLGDSALYLCASSTGQGALPSGGYTFGSGTRLTVV.

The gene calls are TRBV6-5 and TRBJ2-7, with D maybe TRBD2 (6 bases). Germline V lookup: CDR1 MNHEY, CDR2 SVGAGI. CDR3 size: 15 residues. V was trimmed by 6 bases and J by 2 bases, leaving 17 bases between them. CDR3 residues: CASRSVLGRPYEQYF. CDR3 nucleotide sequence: TGTGCCAGCAGATCCGTTCTAGGGAGGCCCTACGAGCAGTACTTC.

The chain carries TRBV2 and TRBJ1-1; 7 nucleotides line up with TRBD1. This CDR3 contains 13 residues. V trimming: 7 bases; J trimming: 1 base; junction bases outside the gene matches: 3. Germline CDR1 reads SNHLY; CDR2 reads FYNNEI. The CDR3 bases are TGTGCCAGCACAGGACAGGCGAACACTGAAGCTTTCTTT. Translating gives CASTGQANTEAFF.

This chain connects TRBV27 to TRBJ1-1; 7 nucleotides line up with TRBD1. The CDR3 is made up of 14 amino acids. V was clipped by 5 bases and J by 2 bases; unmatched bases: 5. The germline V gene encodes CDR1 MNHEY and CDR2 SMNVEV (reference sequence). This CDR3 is CASSRQGINTEAFF. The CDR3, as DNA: TGTGCCAGCAGTAGACAGGGTATAAACACTGAAGCTTTCTTT.